Listed below are T cell receptor beta chains from one sample, sequenced in a study of blood T cell repertoires in COVID-19. Measured with immunoSEQ multiplex PCR; TCRdb has only the in-frame clones, and not every one. The table has 270,000 or so clones, over 75% seen once. Sequencing input: peripheral blood. Source of these receptors: a human donor in a cohort sampled during active COVID-19. Both conserved end residues are part of each CDR3. The D gene is left open where the match is weak. Rows may omit the clone size; those that give it use once, few, many or a size class.

CDR3 length	V gene	clone size	D gene	J gene	CDR3 protein	CDR3 DNA
14	TRBV9	NA	NA	TRBJ2-1	CASSVVSSYNEQFF	TGTGCCAGCAGCGTAGTGAGCTCCTACAATGAGCAGTTCTTC
12	TRBV7-9	few	NA	TRBJ2-5	CASSPLQETQYF	TGTGCCAGCAGCCCACTCCAAGAGACCCAGTACTTC
13	TRBV4-2	NA	TRBD2	TRBJ2-1	CASSRRGGNEQFF	TGTGCCAGCAGCCGGCGGGGGGGAAATGAGCAGTTCTTC
14	TRBV5-1	NA	NA	TRBJ2-1	CASSPGQSLSEQFF	TGCGCCAGCAGCCCAGGGCAGTCCTTGAGTGAGCAGTTCTTC
14	TRBV4-1	NA	TRBD1	TRBJ2-7	CASSRGQGAGEQYF	TGCGCCAGCAGCCGTGGACAGGGGGCTGGCGAGCAGTACTTC
17	TRBV7-9	NA	TRBD2	TRBJ2-1	CASQTYTSGGRGNEQFF	TGTGCCAGCCAAACTTACACCTCGGGGGGGAGGGGGAATGAGCAGTTCTTC
15	TRBV6-5	NA	NA	TRBJ1-1	CASSYLRVLNTEAFF	TGTGCCAGCAGTTATCTTAGAGTCCTGAACACTGAAGCTTTCTTT
13	TRBV30	NA	TRBD1	TRBJ1-1	CAWKAGGPVEAFF	TGTGCCTGGAAGGCAGGGGGCCCAGTTGAAGCTTTCTTT
13	TRBV12-5	NA	NA	TRBJ2-1	CASGPGVYNEQFF	TGTGCTAGTGGGCCCGGGGTTTACAATGAGCAGTTCTTC
15	TRBV6-5	NA	TRBD2	TRBJ2-1	CASRATSGSYNEQFF	TGTGCCAGCAGGGCTACTAGCGGTTCCTACAATGAGCAGTTCTTC
14	TRBV6-7	once	TRBD1	TRBJ2-1	CASIDPQGVNEQFF	TGTGCCAGCATCGACCCCCAGGGGGTCAATGAGCAGTTCTTC
13	TRBV27	NA	TRBD1	TRBJ2-5	CVDGGDRAETQYF	TGTGTCGACGGAGGGGACAGGGCCGAGACCCAGTACTTC
16	TRBV7-3	NA	TRBD2	TRBJ2-3	CASSLSGRAPSDTQYF	TGTGCCAGCAGCCTTAGCGGGAGGGCCCCCTCAGATACGCAGTATTTT
14	TRBV24-1	NA	TRBD2	TRBJ2-3	CATRSSGRGDTQYF	TGTGCCACCAGATCTAGCGGGAGGGGAGATACGCAGTATTTT
14	TRBV2	NA	NA	TRBJ2-3	CASSAGASTDTQYF	TGTGCCAGCTCTGCGGGCGCTAGCACAGATACGCAGTATTTT
15	TRBV4-1	NA	NA	TRBJ1-4	CASSQYLRPNEKLFF	TGCGCCAGCAGCCAGTACCTACGCCCTAATGAAAAACTGTTTTTT
19	TRBV12-5	NA	TRBD2	TRBJ2-6	CASGLTSGSFLSGANVLTF	TGTGCTAGTGGTTTGACTAGCGGGAGTTTTTTGTCTGGGGCCAACGTCCTGACTTTC
18	TRBV19	NA	TRBD2	TRBJ2-5	CASSIRTGGMLGQETQYF	TGTGCCAGTAGTATCCGGACGGGGGGAATGCTTGGGCAAGAGACCCAGTACTTC
17	TRBV10-2	NA	TRBD2	TRBJ2-7	CASSHPPLAGVDHEQYF	TGCGCCAGCAGTCACCCTCCTCTAGCGGGAGTCGACCACGAGCAGTACTTC
14	TRBV4-3	NA	NA	TRBJ2-1	CASSQDSYLGEQFF	TGCGCCAGCAGCCAAGATTCCTACCTCGGTGAGCAGTTCTTC
19	TRBV30	NA	TRBD2	TRBJ2-1	CAWGTQSGRDLYSHNEQFF	TGTGCCTGGGGTACTCAGAGCGGGAGGGACCTCTACTCCCACAATGAGCAGTTCTTC
15	TRBV19	once	TRBD2	TRBJ2-3	CASAQTSGSEYTQYF	TGTGCCAGTGCGCAGACTAGCGGGAGTGAATATACGCAGTATTTT